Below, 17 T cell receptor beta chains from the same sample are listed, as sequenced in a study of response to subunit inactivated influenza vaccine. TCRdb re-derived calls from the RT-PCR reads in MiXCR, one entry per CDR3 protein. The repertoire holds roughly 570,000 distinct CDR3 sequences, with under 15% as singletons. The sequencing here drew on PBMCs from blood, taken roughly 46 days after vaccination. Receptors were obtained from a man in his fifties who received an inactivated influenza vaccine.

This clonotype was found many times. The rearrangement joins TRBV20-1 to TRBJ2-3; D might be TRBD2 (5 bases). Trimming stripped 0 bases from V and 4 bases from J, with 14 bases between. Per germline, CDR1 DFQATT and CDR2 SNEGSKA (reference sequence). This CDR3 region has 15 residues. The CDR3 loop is CSARDPLLGADTQYF. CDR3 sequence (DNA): TGCAGTGCTAGAGATCCCCTACTAGGCGCAGATACGCAGTATTTT.

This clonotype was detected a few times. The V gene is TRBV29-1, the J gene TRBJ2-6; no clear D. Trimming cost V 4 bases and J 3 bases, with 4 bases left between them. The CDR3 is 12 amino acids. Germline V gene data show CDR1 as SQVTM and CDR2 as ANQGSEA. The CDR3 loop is CSVVDGANVLTF. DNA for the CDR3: TGCAGCGTTGTGGATGGGGCCAACGTCCTGACTTTC. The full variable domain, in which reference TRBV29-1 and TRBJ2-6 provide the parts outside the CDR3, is SAVISQKPSRDICQRGTSLTIQCQVDSQVTMMFWYRQQPGQSLTLIATANQGSEATYESGFVIDKFPISRPNLTFSTLTVSNMSPEDSSIYLCSVVDGANVLTFGAGSRLTVL.

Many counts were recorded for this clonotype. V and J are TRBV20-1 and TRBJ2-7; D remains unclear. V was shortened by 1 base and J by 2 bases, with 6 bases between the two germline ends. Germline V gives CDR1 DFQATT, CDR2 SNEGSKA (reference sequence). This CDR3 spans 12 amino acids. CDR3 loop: CSARGPAYEQYF. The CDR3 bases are TGCAGTGCTAGAGGCCCCGCCTACGAGCAGTACTTC.

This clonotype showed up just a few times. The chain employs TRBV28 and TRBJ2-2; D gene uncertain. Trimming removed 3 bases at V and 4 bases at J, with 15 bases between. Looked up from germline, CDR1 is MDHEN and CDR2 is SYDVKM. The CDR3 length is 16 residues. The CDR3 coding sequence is TGTGCCAGCAGTTTGGTAGCCCTTAGTGGCACCGGGGAGCTGTTTTTT. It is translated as CASSLVALSGTGELFF.

CDR3 nucleotide sequence: TGTGCCAGCAGGGAGAACTCGTACGGGGATCGAGAGACCCAGTACTTC. Protein sequence: CASRENSYGDRETQYF. The V gene is TRBV2, the J gene TRBJ2-5; D perhaps matches TRBD2 (5 bases). V was shortened by 6 bases and J by 4 bases, with 21 bases between the two germline ends. This CDR3 contains 16 residues. Germline V gives CDR1 SNHLY, CDR2 FYNNEI.

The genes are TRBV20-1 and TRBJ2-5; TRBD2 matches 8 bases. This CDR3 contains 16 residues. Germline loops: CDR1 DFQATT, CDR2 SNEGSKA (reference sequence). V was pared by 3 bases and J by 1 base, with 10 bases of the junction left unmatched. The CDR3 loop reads CSASPILAALQETQYF. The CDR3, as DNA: TGCAGTGCTAGCCCTATACTAGCGGCCCTCCAAGAGACCCAGTACTTC.

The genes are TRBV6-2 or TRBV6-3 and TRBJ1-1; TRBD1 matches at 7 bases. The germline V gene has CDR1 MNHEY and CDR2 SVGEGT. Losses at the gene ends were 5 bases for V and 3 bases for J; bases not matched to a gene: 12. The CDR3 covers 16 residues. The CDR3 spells CASSQMTGFLDTEAFF. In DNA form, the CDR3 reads TGTGCCAGCAGTCAAATGACAGGGTTTCTGGACACTGAAGCTTTCTTT.

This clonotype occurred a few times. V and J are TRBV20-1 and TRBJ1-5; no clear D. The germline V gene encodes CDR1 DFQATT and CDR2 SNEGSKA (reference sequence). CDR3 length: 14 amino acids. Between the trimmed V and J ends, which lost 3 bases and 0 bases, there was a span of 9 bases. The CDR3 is CSASGRISNQPQHF. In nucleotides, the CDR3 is TGCAGTGCTAGTGGCAGGATTAGCAATCAGCCCCAGCATTTT.

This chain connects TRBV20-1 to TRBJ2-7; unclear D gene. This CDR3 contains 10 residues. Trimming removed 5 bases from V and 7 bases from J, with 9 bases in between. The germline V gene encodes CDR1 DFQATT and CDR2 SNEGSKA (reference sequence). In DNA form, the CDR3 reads TGCAGTGCTTCCACCCTGGAGCAGTACTTC. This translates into CSASTLEQYF.

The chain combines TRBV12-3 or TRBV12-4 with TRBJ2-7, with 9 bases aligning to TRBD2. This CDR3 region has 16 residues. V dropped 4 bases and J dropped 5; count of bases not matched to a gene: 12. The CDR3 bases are TGTGCCAGCAGTTCTCGGGGGGCGGGAGGGTTTAACGAGCAGTACTTC. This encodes CASSSRGAGGFNEQYF.

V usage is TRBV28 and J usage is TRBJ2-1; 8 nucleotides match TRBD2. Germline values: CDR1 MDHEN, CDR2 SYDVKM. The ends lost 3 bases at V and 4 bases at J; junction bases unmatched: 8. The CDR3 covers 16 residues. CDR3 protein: CASSLGGRPQYNEQFF. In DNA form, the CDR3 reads TGTGCCAGCAGTTTGGGCGGGAGGCCTCAATACAATGAGCAGTTCTTC.

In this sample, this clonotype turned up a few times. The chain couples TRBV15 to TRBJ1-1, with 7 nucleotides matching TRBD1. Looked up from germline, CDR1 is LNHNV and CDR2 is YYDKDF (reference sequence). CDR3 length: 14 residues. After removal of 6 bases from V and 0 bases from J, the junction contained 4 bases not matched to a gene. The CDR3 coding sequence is TGTGCCACCAGAGCAGGACAGGTGAACACTGAAGCTTTCTTT. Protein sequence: CATRAGQVNTEAFF.

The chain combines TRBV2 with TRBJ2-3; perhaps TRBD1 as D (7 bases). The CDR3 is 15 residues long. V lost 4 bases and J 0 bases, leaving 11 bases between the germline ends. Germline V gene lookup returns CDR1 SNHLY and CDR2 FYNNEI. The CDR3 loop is CASSAGGLSTDTQYF. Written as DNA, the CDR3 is TGTGCCAGCAGTGCAGGGGGACTGAGCACAGATACGCAGTATTTT. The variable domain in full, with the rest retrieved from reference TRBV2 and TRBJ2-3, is EPEVTQTPSHQVTQMGQEVILRCVPISNHLYFYWYRQILGQKVEFLVSFYNNEISEKSEIFDDQFSVERPDGSNFTLKIRSTKLEDSAMYFCASSAGGLSTDTQYFGPGTRLTVL.

This CDR3 is CSARAGGPSGELFF. CDR3 nucleotide sequence: TGCAGTGCTAGAGCGGGAGGGCCTTCCGGGGAGCTGTTTTTT. V is TRBV20-1 and J is TRBJ2-2; 8 bases line up with TRBD2. The CDR3 is made up of 14 amino acids. After removal of 1 base from V and 6 bases from J, the junction contained 4 bases not matched to a gene. Germline CDR1 DFQATT, CDR2 SNEGSKA (reference sequence).

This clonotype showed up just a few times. The CDR3 sequence: CATSRARAGQGYGYTF. The CDR3 DNA follows: TGTGCCACCAGCAGAGCCCGCGCGGGACAGGGCTATGGCTACACCTTC. This rearrangement joins TRBV15 to TRBJ1-2, with TRBD1 matching over 9 bases. Germline V CDR1 and CDR2: LNHNV, YYDKDF (reference sequence). V was clipped by 1 base and J by 4 bases; unmatched bases: 7. The CDR3 covers 16 residues.

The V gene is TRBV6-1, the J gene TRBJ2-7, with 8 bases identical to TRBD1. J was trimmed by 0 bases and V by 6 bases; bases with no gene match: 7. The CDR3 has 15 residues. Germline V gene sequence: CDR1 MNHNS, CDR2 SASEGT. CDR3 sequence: CASSNDRGSSYEQYF. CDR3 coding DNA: TGTGCCAGCAGCAACGACAGGGGAAGCTCCTACGAGCAGTACTTC.

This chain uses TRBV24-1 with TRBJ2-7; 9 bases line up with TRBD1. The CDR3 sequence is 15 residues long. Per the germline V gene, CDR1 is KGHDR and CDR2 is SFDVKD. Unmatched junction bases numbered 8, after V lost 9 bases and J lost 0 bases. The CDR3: CATSSGGQGSYEQYF. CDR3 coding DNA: TGTGCCACCTCCTCGGGGGGACAGGGCTCCTACGAGCAGTACTTC.